This TCR beta chain was captured in a study of T cell responses to AZD1222 COVID-19 vaccine. The method was immunoSEQ multiplex PCR; TCRdb's version includes in-frame clones alone and lacks a portion of them. The table shows 50,000 to 75,000 clones, with over 70% occurring only once. Sequenced material: peripheral blood, taken on day 0 of AZD1222 vaccination. This clonotype was sampled from an adult in good health.

The CDR3 loop is CASSLGLYITDTQYF. Here the CDR3 DNA reads TGTGCCAGCAGCCTGGGCTTATATATCACAGATACGCAGTATTTT. The gene calls are TRBV7-2 and TRBJ2-3; D remains unclear. V lost 5 bases and J lost 2, with 14 bases in between. CDR1 is SGHTA, CDR2 FQGNSA, per germline. This CDR3 comprises 15 residues.